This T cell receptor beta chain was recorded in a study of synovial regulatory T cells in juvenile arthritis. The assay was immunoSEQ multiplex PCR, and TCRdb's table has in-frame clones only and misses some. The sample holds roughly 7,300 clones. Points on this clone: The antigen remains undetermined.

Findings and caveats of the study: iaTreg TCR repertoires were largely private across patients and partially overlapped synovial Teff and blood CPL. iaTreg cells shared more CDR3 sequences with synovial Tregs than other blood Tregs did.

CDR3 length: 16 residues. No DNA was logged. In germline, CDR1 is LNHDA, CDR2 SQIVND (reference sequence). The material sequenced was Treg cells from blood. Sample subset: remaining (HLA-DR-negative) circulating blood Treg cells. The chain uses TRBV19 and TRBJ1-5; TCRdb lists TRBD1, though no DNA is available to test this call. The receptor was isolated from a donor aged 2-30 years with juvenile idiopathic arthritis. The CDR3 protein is CASSTLTTGGFQPQHF.